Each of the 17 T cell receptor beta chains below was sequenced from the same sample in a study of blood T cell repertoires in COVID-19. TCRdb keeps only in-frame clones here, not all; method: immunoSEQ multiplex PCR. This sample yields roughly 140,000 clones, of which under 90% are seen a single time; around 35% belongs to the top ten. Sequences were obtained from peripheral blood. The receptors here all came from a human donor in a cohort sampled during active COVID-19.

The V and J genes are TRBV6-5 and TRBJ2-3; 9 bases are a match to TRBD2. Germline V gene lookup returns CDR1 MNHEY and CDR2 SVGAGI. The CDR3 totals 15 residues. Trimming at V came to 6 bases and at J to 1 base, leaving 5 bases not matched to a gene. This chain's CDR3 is CASRDIAGGTDTQYF. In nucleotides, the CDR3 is TGTGCCAGCAGGGACATAGCGGGGGGCACAGATACGCAGTATTTT.

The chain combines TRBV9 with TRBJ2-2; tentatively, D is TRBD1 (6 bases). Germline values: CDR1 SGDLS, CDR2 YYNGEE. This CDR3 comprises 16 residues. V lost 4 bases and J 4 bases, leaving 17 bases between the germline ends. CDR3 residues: CASSPSSTGFTGELFF. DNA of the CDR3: TGTGCCAGCAGCCCCTCCTCGACAGGTTTCACCGGGGAGCTGTTTTTT.

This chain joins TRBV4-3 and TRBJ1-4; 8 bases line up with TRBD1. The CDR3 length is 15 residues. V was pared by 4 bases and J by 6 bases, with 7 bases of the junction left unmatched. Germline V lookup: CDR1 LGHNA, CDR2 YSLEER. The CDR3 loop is CASSLRTGRDEKLFF. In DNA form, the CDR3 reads TGCGCCAGCAGCCTCCGGACAGGGAGGGATGAAAAACTGTTTTTT.

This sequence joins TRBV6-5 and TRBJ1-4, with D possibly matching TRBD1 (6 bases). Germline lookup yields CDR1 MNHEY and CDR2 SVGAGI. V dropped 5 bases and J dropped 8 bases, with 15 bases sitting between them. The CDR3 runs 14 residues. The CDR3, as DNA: TGTGCCAGCAGTCGTACAGGGTTACAGGAAAAACTGTTTTTT. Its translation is CASSRTGLQEKLFF.

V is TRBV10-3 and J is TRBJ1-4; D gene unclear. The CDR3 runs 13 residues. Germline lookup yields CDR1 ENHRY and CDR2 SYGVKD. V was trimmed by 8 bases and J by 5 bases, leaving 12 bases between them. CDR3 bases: TGTGCCATCTTTCGGGGAGGGAATGAAAAACTGTTTTTT. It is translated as CAIFRGGNEKLFF.

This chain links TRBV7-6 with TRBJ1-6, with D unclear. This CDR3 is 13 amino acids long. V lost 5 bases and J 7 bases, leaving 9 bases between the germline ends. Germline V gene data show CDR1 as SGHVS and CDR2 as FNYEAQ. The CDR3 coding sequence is TGTGCCAGCAGCATAAACACCAATTCACCCCTCCACTTT. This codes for CASSINTNSPLHF.

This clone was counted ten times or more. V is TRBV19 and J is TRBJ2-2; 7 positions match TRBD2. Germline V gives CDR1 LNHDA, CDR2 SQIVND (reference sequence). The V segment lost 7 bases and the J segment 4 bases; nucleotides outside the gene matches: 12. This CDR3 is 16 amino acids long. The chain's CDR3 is CASTPYRGGITGELFF. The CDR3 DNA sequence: TGTGCCAGTACACCCTATCGCGGGGGAATCACCGGGGAGCTGTTTTTT.

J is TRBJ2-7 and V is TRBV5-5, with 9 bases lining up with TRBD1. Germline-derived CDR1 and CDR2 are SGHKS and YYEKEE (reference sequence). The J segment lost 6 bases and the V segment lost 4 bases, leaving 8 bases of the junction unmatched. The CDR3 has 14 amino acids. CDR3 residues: CASSPGTGLAEQYF. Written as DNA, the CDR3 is TGTGCCAGCAGCCCCGGGACAGGGTTGGCCGAGCAGTACTTC.

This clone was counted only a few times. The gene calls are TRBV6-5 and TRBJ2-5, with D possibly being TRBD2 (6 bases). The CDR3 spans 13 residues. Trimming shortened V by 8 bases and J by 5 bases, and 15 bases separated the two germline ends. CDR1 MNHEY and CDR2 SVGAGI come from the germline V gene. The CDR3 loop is CASARLVEETQYF. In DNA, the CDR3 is TGTGCCAGCGCTAGACTAGTCGAGGAGACCCAGTACTTC.

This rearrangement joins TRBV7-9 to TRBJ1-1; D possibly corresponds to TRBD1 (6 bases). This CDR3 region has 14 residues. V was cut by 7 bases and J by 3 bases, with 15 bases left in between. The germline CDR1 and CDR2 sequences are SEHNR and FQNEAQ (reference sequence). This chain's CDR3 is CASTIQGSDTEAFF. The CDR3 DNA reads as TGTGCCAGCACCATACAGGGATCCGACACTGAAGCTTTCTTT.

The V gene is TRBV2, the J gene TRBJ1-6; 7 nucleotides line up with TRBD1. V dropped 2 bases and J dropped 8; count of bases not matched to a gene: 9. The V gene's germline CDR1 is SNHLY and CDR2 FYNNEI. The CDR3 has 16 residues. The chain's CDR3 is CASSEWGQQIDSPLHF. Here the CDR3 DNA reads TGTGCCAGCAGTGAATGGGGACAGCAAATAGATTCACCCCTCCACTTT.

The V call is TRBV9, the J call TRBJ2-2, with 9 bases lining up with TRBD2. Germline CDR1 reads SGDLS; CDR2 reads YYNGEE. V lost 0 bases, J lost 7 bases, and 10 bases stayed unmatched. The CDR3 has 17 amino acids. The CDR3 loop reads CASSVGPGGGAVGELFF. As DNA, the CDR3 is TGTGCCAGCAGCGTAGGGCCCGGCGGGGGGGCCGTCGGGGAGCTGTTTTTT.

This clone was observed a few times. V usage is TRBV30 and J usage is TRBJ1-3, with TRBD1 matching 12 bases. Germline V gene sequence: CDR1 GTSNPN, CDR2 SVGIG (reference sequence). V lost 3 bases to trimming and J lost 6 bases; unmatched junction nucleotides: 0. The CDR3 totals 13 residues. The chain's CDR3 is CAWRGQGANTIYF. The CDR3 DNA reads TGTGCCTGGAGGGGACAGGGGGCAAACACCATATATTTT.

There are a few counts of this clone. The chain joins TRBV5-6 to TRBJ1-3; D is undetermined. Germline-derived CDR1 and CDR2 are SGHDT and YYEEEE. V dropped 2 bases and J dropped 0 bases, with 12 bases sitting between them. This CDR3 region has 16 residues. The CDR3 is CASSFYTEGSGNTIYF. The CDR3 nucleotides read TGTGCCAGCAGCTTTTATACCGAGGGCTCTGGAAACACCATATATTTT.

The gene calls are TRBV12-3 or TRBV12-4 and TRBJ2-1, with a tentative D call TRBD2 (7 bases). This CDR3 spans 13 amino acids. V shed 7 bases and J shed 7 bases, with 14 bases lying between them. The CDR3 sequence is CASTGGRGNEQFF. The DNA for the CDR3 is TGTGCCAGCACCGGGGGGCGGGGGAATGAGCAGTTCTTC.

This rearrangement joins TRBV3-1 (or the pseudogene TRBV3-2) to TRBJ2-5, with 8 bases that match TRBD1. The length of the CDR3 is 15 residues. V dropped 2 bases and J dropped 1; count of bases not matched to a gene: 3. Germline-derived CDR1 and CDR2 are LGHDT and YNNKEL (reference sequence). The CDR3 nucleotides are TGTGCCAGCAGCCAACCCGGGACAGGCCAAGAGACCCAGTACTTC. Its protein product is CASSQPGTGQETQYF.

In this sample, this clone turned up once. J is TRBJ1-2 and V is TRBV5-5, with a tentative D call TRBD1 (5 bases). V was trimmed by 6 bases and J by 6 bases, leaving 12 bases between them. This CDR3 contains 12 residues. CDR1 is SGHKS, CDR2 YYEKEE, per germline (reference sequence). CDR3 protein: CASTSRTNGYTF. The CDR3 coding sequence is TGTGCCAGCACCTCCCGGACAAATGGCTACACCTTC.